The 2 T cell receptor beta chains in this list originate from one sample, sequenced in a study of T-cell reconstitution after alpha-beta-depleted transplantation in children. Unique molecular identifiers were incorporated during preparation of the TCRbeta library. TCRdb analysed the PCR reads with MiXCR anew, one entry per CDR3 protein. Of 490,000 or so distinct CDR3 sequences listed, around 13% are singletons. The starting material was PBMCs from the stem cell graft donor, obtained from the stem cell graft. All receptors come from a human donor who donated a stem cell graft to a child with combined immunodeficiency.

The chain uses TRBV7-9 and TRBJ1-4, with TRBD1 as a possible D gene (5 bases). The V gene lost 5 bases and the J gene lost 5 bases, with 12 bases spanning the gap. Germline-derived CDR1 and CDR2 are SEHNR and FQNEAQ (reference sequence). This CDR3 spans 14 amino acids. The CDR3 region has the DNA TGTGCCAGCAGCCGGGACGGCTCGAATGAAAAACTGTTTTTT. This sequence encodes CASSRDGSNEKLFF.

This clonotype was seen more than once but under ten times. This chain connects TRBV5-1 to TRBJ2-2; 8 positions match TRBD2. The CDR3 is 17 amino acids. J was trimmed by 1 base and V by 0 bases; bases with no gene match: 5. CDR1 is SGHRS and CDR2 is YFSETQ in the germline V gene. The CDR3 DNA follows: TGCGCCAGCAGCTTGGAAGGCGGGGGGCTGAACACCGGGGAGCTGTTTTTT. This gives the protein CASSLEGGGLNTGELFF.